The clone carrying this TCR beta chain was detected a few times. What it binds is not known. This CDR3 is missing its conserved last phenylalanine or tryptophan, likely due to a read error. In germline, CDR1 is SGHNT, CDR2 YYREEE (reference sequence). The CDR3 contains 16 residues. V lost 0 bases, J lost 2 bases, and 7 bases stayed unmatched. The sample belongs to a study of CD8+CD57+ T cells in acquired aplastic anemia. For the study at large: An average of approximately 11 million reads for CD4+ cells was obtained from healthy donors.

The TCR beta profiling, which covered VDJ combination and CDR3 sequence, was carried out using genomic DNA as the template. TCRdb re-called the reads through MiXCR, storing one row per CDR3 protein. The sample has hundreds of thousands of distinct CDR3 sequences, 55% to 75% seen once. General study points: The study identified twenty-nine CD8+ CDR3 sequences shared by patients and controls.

The sequenced sample consisted of sorted CD4+, CD8+, or CD8+CD57+ T cells (not recorded which) from PBMCs. The chain uses TRBV5-4 and TRBJ2-7; TRBD2 matches 8 bases. The origin of this receptor is a human donor in good health, serving as a control. CDR3 sequence (DNA): TGTGCCAGCAGCTTGGAGGAGCGGGGGTCACCCTACGAGCAGTACCTC. Encoded protein: CASSLEERGSPYEQYL.